The 11 T cell receptor beta chains below come from one sample, sequenced in a study of CD8 T cells in Susac syndrome. Reverse transcription of roughly 0.45 to 1 ug RNA used random hexamers. TCRdb redid the calling of the immunoSEQ multiplex PCR reads with MiXCR, one entry per CDR3 protein. The sample records about 70,000 distinct CDR3 sequences, just over 95% being singletons. The sequencing sample was made of CD4+ T cells from PBMCs. Receptor source: a human donor with multiple sclerosis.

The chain employs TRBV20-1 and TRBJ1-5; 7 nucleotides line up with TRBD1. The CDR3 extends over 12 amino acids. Germline V gene sequence: CDR1 DFQATT, CDR2 SNEGSKA (reference sequence). CDR3 in DNA: TGCAGCCAGGGACAGCAGAATCAGCCCCAGCATTTT. The encoded protein is CSQGQQNQPQHF.

The gene calls are TRBV7-9 and TRBJ1-2; a weak D match, TRBD1 (5 bases). The CDR3 covers 14 residues. Deletions cut 8 bases from V and 3 bases from J, with 16 bases between. The germline CDR1 and CDR2 sequences are SEHNR and FQNEAQ (reference sequence). The CDR3 here is CASGAWGSDYGYTF. In DNA, the CDR3 is TGTGCCAGCGGCGCATGGGGCAGCGACTATGGCTACACCTTC.

This chain's CDR3 is CSARQGSPYEQYF. CDR3 nucleotide sequence: TGCAGTGCTAGACAGGGAAGTCCCTACGAGCAGTACTTC. This rearrangement joins TRBV20-1 to TRBJ2-7, with D perhaps TRBD1 (5 bases). The germline CDR1 and CDR2 sequences are DFQATT and SNEGSKA (reference sequence). V lost 2 bases to trimming and J lost 2 bases, with 10 bases between them. The CDR3 sequence is 13 residues long.

The chain carries TRBV6-2 or TRBV6-3 and TRBJ1-6; D uncertain. This CDR3 is 12 amino acids long. V lost 4 bases and J lost 10, with 8 bases in between. Per the germline V gene, CDR1 is MNHEY and CDR2 is SVGEGT. This CDR3 reads CASSLEGSPLHF. The CDR3 bases are TGTGCCAGCAGTTTGGAGGGATCACCCCTCCACTTT.

The chain couples TRBV2 to TRBJ2-7; D may match TRBD1 or TRBD2 (5 bases each). CDR1 and CDR2 from the germline V gene are SNHLY and FYNNEI. V lost 6 bases and J lost 6, with 15 bases in between. The CDR3 is 13 residues long. The CDR3 DNA follows: TGTGCCAGCAGCCGGGACGCCCTTAGCGAGCAGTACTTC. Translating it yields CASSRDALSEQYF.

CDR3 sequence reads: CATSRRSGQETQYF. The CDR3 DNA reads TGTGCCACCAGCAGGCGGAGCGGACAAGAGACCCAGTACTTC. The chain joins TRBV15 to TRBJ2-5; D might be TRBD2 (5 bases). The ends were cut back, 3 bases at V and 2 bases at J, with 10 bases in the middle. This CDR3 is built from 14 residues. Germline-derived CDR1 and CDR2 are LNHNV and YYDKDF (reference sequence).

This chain uses TRBV7-2 with TRBJ2-7; possibly TRBD1 for D (5 bases). CDR1 SGHTA and CDR2 FQGNSA come from the germline V gene. Trimming left V 5 bases short and J 4 bases short, with 12 bases between. The CDR3 spans 13 residues. The CDR3 loop reads CASSQRGRYEQYF. As DNA, the CDR3 is TGTGCCAGCAGCCAAAGGGGCAGGTACGAGCAGTACTTC. Based on the CDR3 plus reference TRBV7-2 and TRBJ2-7, the full variable domain is GAGVSQSPSNKVTEKGKDVELRCDPISGHTALYWYRQSLGQGLEFLIYFQGNSAPDKSGLPSDRFSAERTGGSVSTLTIQRTQQEDSAVYLCASSQRGRYEQYFGPGTRLTVT.

The chain joins TRBV27 to TRBJ2-4, with D perhaps TRBD1 (6 bases). V lost 6 bases and J 8 bases, leaving 14 bases between the germline ends. The CDR3 extends over 13 amino acids. Germline V CDR1 and CDR2: MNHEY, SMNVEV (reference sequence). The CDR3 sequence: CASRPRTADIQYF. The CDR3 DNA reads TGTGCCAGCAGACCTAGGACAGCGGACATTCAGTACTTC.

This chain uses TRBV12-3 or TRBV12-4 with TRBJ1-6, with D possibly matching TRBD1 (5 bases). The V end was cut by 3 bases, the J end by 7 bases, with 10 bases between. The CDR3 spans 14 residues. CDR3 in amino acids: CASSLQGANSPLHF. In DNA, the CDR3 is TGTGCCAGCAGTTTGCAAGGGGCGAATTCACCCCTCCACTTT.

This rearrangement joins TRBV12-3 or TRBV12-4 to TRBJ2-6; 9 bases are shared with TRBD1. V lost 6 bases, J lost 2 bases, and 8 bases stayed unmatched. The CDR3 length is 17 residues. CDR3 in amino acids: CASSPGQGIPGANVLTF. CDR3 in DNA: TGTGCCAGCAGCCCGGGACAGGGCATCCCTGGGGCCAACGTCCTGACTTTC.

The rearrangement links TRBV4-1 to TRBJ2-1; D might be TRBD1 or TRBD2, each matching 7 bases. The V and J ends lost 1 base and 3 bases respectively, with 13 bases between them. Germline V gene lookup returns CDR1 MGHRA and CDR2 YSYEKL. The CDR3 is made up of 16 amino acids. The CDR3 nucleotides read TGCGCCAGCAGCCAAGTTCAGGGGGGGATCTACAATGAGCAGTTCTTC. This translates into CASSQVQGGIYNEQFF.